This record covers a single TCR beta chain. Its target antigen remains unknown. Nothing much larger sits one base from this clone, and base qualities are not available. TCRbeta CDR3 regions were amplified from genomic DNA by means of the immunoSEQ Assay, a bias-controlled multiplex PCR. From the authors' description of their analysis: The number of nucleated cells in each sample was estimated by amplification of reference gene primers within the assay. To quantify the absolute abundance of each unique TCRbeta CDR3 rearrangement, sequence reads were collapsed and filtered. For each sample, productive Simpson clonality was calculated as the square root of Simpson's diversity index over productive rearrangements. The table comes from immuneACCESS by way of TCRdb, which keeps in-frame sequences with V and J called. Part of the clones is missing from these tables; in studies checked, under half for an unresolved V gene and the rest for unknown reasons. The D gene and trimming were derived from the DNA, and the V and J assignments and clone size from that table. Counted in this sample were about 120,000 clones; roughly 80% of them appeared once. The leading ten clones occupy approximately 2.5% of the sample.

The data derive from a study of blood T cell repertoires in COVID-19 (dated by TCRdb to 2019 to 2021). Describing the broader study: The collaborator samples originated in the United States, Italy and Spain and spanned the acute and convalescent phases of COVID-19. The prospective study material was composed of cDNA or gDNA derived from T cells, B-cell-depleted T cells, or PBMCs. The dataset comprised deeply sampled blood TCRbeta repertoires from subjects exposed to, actively infected with, or recovered from COVID-19. A freely available public database, intended as a resource for researchers studying the immune response to SARS-CoV-2, is where the repertoires were released. Samples came from the ongoing ImmuneRACE study (first 160 participants) plus 1,254 subjects from 6 global collaborators. A de-identified subject ID, COVID-19 status, age in years and sex were almost always included in the sample metadata. Where available, HLA class I and class II types were obtained from metadata supplied by the sample provider rather than from assay-based typing.

Each collaborating institution followed its own protocols to collect whole blood in K2EDTA tubes. For TCRbeta analysis, collaborator samples were shipped as frozen whole blood, as isolated PBMCs, or as DNA extracted from either sample type. Broad study findings and their caveats: Clinical and demographic metadata were provided uncurated, with the amount varying by source and participant.

This TCR was sampled from a man aged 25-45 years with acute or convalescent COVID-19. Sequencing was performed on peripheral blood.

This receptor carries the CDR3 CASSLSTVSGNTIYF. The DNA is TGTGCCAGCAGCCTTAGTACCGTCTCTGGAAACACCATATATTTT. In this chain, TRBV7-8 is recombined with TRBJ1-3; a confident D gene designation cannot be given. Trimming removed 5 bases from V and 0 bases from J, leaving 11 bases between the germline ends. The CDR3 has 15 amino acids, counting the end cysteine and phenylalanine. Only the CDR3 DNA is retained, 45 bases long and in frame from the first base. Based on the germline V gene, the CDR1 and CDR2 sequences are SGHVS and FQNEAQ.